The 31 T cell receptor beta chains in this list originate from one sample, sequenced in a study of regulatory T cells in long-lasting Graves disease. Noted time point: persistent/refractory GD, antithyroid drugs over 5 years with positive TRAb. The authors made the TCR library using RNA they extracted from PBMCs. Construction of the TCR beta libraries employed iRepertoire HTBI primers in conjunction with Arm-PCR of CDR3 regions. Via MiXCR, TCRdb re-called the multiplex PCR reads, giving one row per CDR3 protein. The sample carries approximately 380,000 distinct CDR3 sequences, less than 25% recorded once. Specimen: peripheral blood mononuclear cells (PBMCs), collected when the disease was refractory, from a patient treated with antithyroid drugs. Receptors were obtained from a female donor with Graves disease.

V usage is TRBV10-2 and J usage is TRBJ2-4, with TRBD1 identical over 7 bases. The CDR3 runs to 15 residues. Trimming cost V 6 bases and J 6 bases; bases outside gene matches: 11. The germline V gene has CDR1 WSHSY and CDR2 SAAADI. CDR3 DNA: TGCGCCAGCAGGGGGACGACAGGGTCGGCAAACATTCAGTACTTC. It translates to CASRGTTGSANIQYF.

This clonotype was seen ten or more times. The V and J genes are TRBV28 and TRBJ2-6, with TRBD1 matching 9 bases. V lost 2 bases and J lost 3; bases outside the gene matches: 14. CDR3 length equals 20 residues. Per germline, CDR1 MDHEN and CDR2 SYDVKM. CDR3 DNA sequence: TGTGCCAGCAGTTTACCAGGACGGAGGGACAGGGACTATGGGGCCAACGTCCTGACTTTC. It translates to CASSLPGRRDRDYGANVLTF.

This clonotype was observed many times. The rearrangement uses TRBV28 and TRBJ2-7; TRBD1 is a possible D gene (5 bases). The V gene's germline CDR1 is MDHEN and CDR2 SYDVKM. The CDR3 consists of 11 residues. The V end was cut by 4 bases, the J end by 7 bases, with 8 bases between. The CDR3 bases are TGTGCCAGCAGTTCTAGGGGTGAGCAGTACTTC. As protein: CASSSRGEQYF.

The chain links TRBV27 to TRBJ2-5, with TRBD1 matching over 8 bases. Germline CDR1 MNHEY, CDR2 SMNVEV (reference sequence). The length of the CDR3 is 14 residues. Trimming removed 6 bases from V and 4 bases from J; junction bases left unmatched: 7. Here the CDR3 DNA reads TGTGCCAGCAGACAACGGGACAGGAGAGAGACCCAGTACTTC. This gives the protein CASRQRDRRETQYF.

The V and J genes are TRBV20-1 and TRBJ2-1, with 11 bases lining up with TRBD2. CDR1 is DFQATT, CDR2 SNEGSKA, per germline (reference sequence). Trimming took 6 bases from V and 5 from J; bases not matched to a gene: 18. The CDR3 spans 18 residues. CDR3 residues: CSAFSGTSGPRPHNEQFF. The DNA of the CDR3 is TGCAGTGCCTTCTCCGGGACTAGCGGACCCCGCCCCCACAATGAGCAGTTCTTC.

This clonotype was seen many times. V gene TRBV7-6 combines with J gene TRBJ2-7, with TRBD2 matching over 8 bases. Trimming at V came to 1 base and at J to 4 bases, leaving 6 bases not matched to a gene. The CDR3 extends over 15 amino acids. CDR1 is SGHVS, CDR2 FNYEAQ, per germline. The CDR3 region is CASSLERERVYEQYF. Here the CDR3 DNA reads TGTGCCAGCAGCTTAGAGCGGGAGAGAGTTTACGAGCAGTACTTC. Using reference TRBV7-6 and TRBJ2-7 for the parts outside the CDR3, the full variable domain is GAGVSQSPRYKVTKRGQDVALRCDPISGHVSLYWYRQALGQGPEFLTYFNYEAQQDKSGLPNDRFSAERPEGSISTLTIQRTEQRDSAMYRCASSLERERVYEQYFGPGTRLTVT.

The table lists this clonotype with a few counts. V is TRBV20-1 and J is TRBJ2-7, with a weak D call TRBD2 (6 bases). CDR3 length equals 12 residues. The germline gives CDR1 DFQATT, CDR2 SNEGSKA (reference sequence). V lost 5 bases and J 1 base, leaving 9 bases between the germline ends. CDR3 in DNA: TGCAGTGCTTCCGGGAGATCCTACGAGCAGTACTTC. This translates into CSASGRSYEQYF.

The V and J genes are TRBV7-3 and TRBJ2-3; possibly TRBD2 for D (6 bases). In germline, CDR1 is SGHTA, CDR2 FQGTGA. The V and J ends lost 5 bases and 4 bases respectively, with 16 bases between them. This CDR3 is 15 amino acids long. The CDR3 region is CASSPGVALPDTQYF. CDR3 DNA: TGTGCCAGCAGCCCGGGGGTAGCGCTTCCAGATACGCAGTATTTT.

This chain links TRBV5-1 with TRBJ2-2; D may be TRBD1 (7 bases). This CDR3 is 14 amino acids long. Germline CDR1 and CDR2: SGHRS and YFSETQ. V was pared by 3 bases and J by 5 bases, with 11 bases between. The CDR3 DNA reads TGCGCCAGCAGCTCAGGGGGGCGGACCGGGGAGCTGTTTTTT. Translated, it gives CASSSGGRTGELFF.

This clonotype came up a few times. The V gene is TRBV27, the J gene TRBJ1-3; D is uncertain. CDR1 is MNHEY, CDR2 SMNVEV, per germline (reference sequence). The CDR3 loop spans 13 amino acids. V lost 3 bases, J lost 2 bases, and 5 bases lay in between. The CDR3 loop reads CASSFGPGNTIYF. The CDR3 DNA follows: TGTGCCAGCAGTTTTGGTCCTGGAAACACCATATATTTT.

There are many counts of this clonotype. For the CDR3, the DNA is TGTGCCAGCAGTGAAGTGACAGGGGGAGGTTATCGCAATCAGCCCCAGCATTTT. Translation gives CASSEVTGGGYRNQPQHF. The chain uses TRBV2 and TRBJ1-5; 9 bases map to TRBD1. Trimming at V came to 1 base and at J to 2 bases, leaving 9 bases not matched to a gene. Germline-derived CDR1 and CDR2 are SNHLY and FYNNEI. There are 18 residues in the CDR3. The whole variable domain, filled in from reference TRBV2 and TRBJ1-5, reads EPEVTQTPSHQVTQMGQEVILRCVPISNHLYFYWYRQILGQKVEFLVSFYNNEISEKSEIFDDQFSVERPDGSNFTLKIRSTKLEDSAMYFCASSEVTGGGYRNQPQHFGDGTRLSIL.

There are many counts of this clonotype. The rearrangement links TRBV6-1 to TRBJ1-5, with D unresolved. V lost 9 bases and J 2 bases, leaving 14 bases between the germline ends. Germline V lookup: CDR1 MNHNS, CDR2 SASEGT. The CDR3 covers 14 residues. DNA of the CDR3: TGTGCCAGTGACCCTTTTGGAGGCAATCAGCCCCAGCATTTT. Protein sequence: CASDPFGGNQPQHF.

This clonotype appeared many times. The chain has TRBV2 and TRBJ1-6; D not certain. The CDR3 consists of 12 residues. Germline V CDR1 and CDR2: SNHLY, FYNNEI. V was shortened by 6 bases and J by 14 bases, with 14 bases between the two germline ends. The CDR3 bases are TGTGCCAGCAGGGCGGAGGGTATCACCCTCCACTTT. Protein sequence: CASRAEGITLHF.

This clonotype was observed a single time. V and J are TRBV5-1 and TRBJ1-6, with D possibly TRBD1 on 5 matching bases. Germline CDR1 reads SGHRS; CDR2 reads YFSETQ. This CDR3 has 15 residues. V shed 4 bases and J shed 7 bases, with 15 bases lying between them. The CDR3 DNA reads as TGCGCCAGCAGCCTTGGGGGGGTGCAAAATTCACCCCTCCACTTT. This gives the protein CASSLGGVQNSPLHF. Full variable domain (rest looked up from reference TRBV5-1 and TRBJ1-6): KAGVTQTPRYLIKTRGQQVTLSCSPISGHRSVSWYQQTPGQGLQFLFEYFSETQRNKGNFPGRFSGRQFSNSRSEMNVSTLELGDSALYLCASSLGGVQNSPLHFGNGTRLTVT.

J is TRBJ2-2 and V is TRBV6-1, with 12 positions matching TRBD2. Germline values: CDR1 MNHNS, CDR2 SASEGT. This CDR3 is built from 15 residues. The trim removed 7 bases at V and 6 bases at J, leaving 6 bases unmatched. The DNA of the CDR3 is TGTGCCAGCAACCCGCTAGCGGGAGGGGCCGGGGAGCTGTTTTTT. This gives the protein CASNPLAGGAGELFF.

This clonotype showed up just a few times. V and J are TRBV2 and TRBJ1-2, with 10 positions matching TRBD1. Losses at the gene ends were 5 bases for V and 4 bases for J; bases not matched to a gene: 4. The CDR3 contains 14 residues. Germline V gene sequence: CDR1 SNHLY, CDR2 FYNNEI. CDR3 nucleotides: TGTGCCAGCAGTCAGGGACAGGGGATCTATGGCTACACCTTC. Translating it yields CASSQGQGIYGYTF. Variable domain in full (rest from reference TRBV2 and TRBJ1-2): EPEVTQTPSHQVTQMGQEVILRCVPISNHLYFYWYRQILGQKVEFLVSFYNNEISEKSEIFDDQFSVERPDGSNFTLKIRSTKLEDSAMYFCASSQGQGIYGYTFGSGTRLTVV.

A few counts support this clonotype. This chain uses TRBV18 with TRBJ2-7; D could derive from TRBD1 or TRBD2 (6 bases each). V gave up 6 bases and J gave up 2 bases, with 14 bases separating them. The CDR3 runs 14 residues. Per the germline V gene, CDR1 is KGHSH and CDR2 is LQKENI. The CDR3 DNA follows: TGTGCCAGCTCGTCGAAAAGGGGGGCCTACGAGCAGTACTTC. It is translated as CASSSKRGAYEQYF.

At least ten counts were recorded for this clonotype. This sequence joins TRBV3-1 and TRBJ1-2, with D possibly being TRBD1 (5 bases). The CDR3 has 14 amino acids. The germline V gene has CDR1 LGHDT and CDR2 YNNKEL (reference sequence). The V gene lost 7 bases and the J gene lost 1 base, with 13 bases spanning the gap. CDR3: CASTEGRLNYGYTF. CDR3 nucleotides: TGTGCCAGCACGGAGGGACGTCTTAACTATGGCTACACCTTC.

Ten or more counts support this clonotype. The gene calls are TRBV10-3 and TRBJ1-2; possible D gene TRBD1, 5 bases. Germline V gene data show CDR1 as ENHRY and CDR2 as SYGVKD. The length of the CDR3 is 15 residues. Trimming shortened V by 6 bases and J by 0 bases, and 14 bases separated the two germline ends. The CDR3 spells CAISSSTATNYGYTF. In nucleotides, the CDR3 is TGTGCCATCAGCTCTTCGACAGCAACTAACTATGGCTACACCTTC.

This clonotype turned up a few times. J is TRBJ1-4 and V is TRBV12-3 or TRBV12-4; D is unresolved. This CDR3 has 11 residues. Trimming took 7 bases from V and 10 from J, leaving 10 bases between them. CDR3 DNA sequence: TGTGCCAGCATCCGGGTCGGAAAACTGTTTTTT. Residues: CASIRVGKLFF.

This clonotype was seen a handful of times. This chain connects TRBV16 to TRBJ1-2; D unclear. The CDR3 totals 14 residues. The V gene lost 0 bases and the J gene lost 8 bases, with 13 bases spanning the gap. In germline, CDR1 is KGHSY, CDR2 FQNENV. DNA for the CDR3: TGTGCCAGCAGCCAATCGCAACAACTGAAAGGCTACACCTTC. It specifies CASSQSQQLKGYTF.

The V and J genes are TRBV12-3 or TRBV12-4 and TRBJ1-1; perhaps TRBD1 as D (6 bases). V dropped 5 bases and J dropped 2 bases, with 15 bases sitting between them. The CDR3 is 15 amino acids. The chain's CDR3 is CASSGHDRFNTEAFF. In DNA form, the CDR3 reads TGTGCCAGCAGTGGTCATGACAGGTTCAACACTGAAGCTTTCTTT.

Note on this clonotype: A much larger clone differs by one base, so this may be a read error. The genes are TRBV7-2 and TRBJ1-1, with D possibly TRBD1 on 6 matching bases. V was pared by 5 bases and J by 1 base, with 17 bases between. The germline CDR1 and CDR2 sequences are SGHTA and FQGNSA. This CDR3 has 16 amino acids. CDR3 sequence reads: CASSQNTWGPNTEAFF. The DNA for the CDR3 is TGTGCCAGCAGCCAAAACACATGGGGGCCGAACACTGAAGCTTTCTTT.

This clonotype occurred many times. The genes are TRBV20-1 and TRBJ1-2; D is undetermined. V was shortened by 3 bases and J by 3 bases, with 8 bases between the two germline ends. CDR3 length: 12 amino acids. Germline V gene lookup returns CDR1 DFQATT and CDR2 SNEGSKA (reference sequence). CDR3 region: CSASRPDYGYTF. The CDR3 DNA follows: TGCAGTGCTAGTAGGCCAGACTATGGCTACACCTTC.

This clonotype was recorded many times. The V gene is TRBV2, the J gene TRBJ2-2, with TRBD1 as a possible D gene (6 bases). The CDR3 extends over 20 amino acids. Per the germline V gene, CDR1 is SNHLY and CDR2 is FYNNEI. Trimming removed 5 bases from V and 1 base from J, with 26 bases in between. The CDR3 DNA is TGTGCCAGCAGTTCCAAACAACCCTACAGGCAAGGGGGGAACACCGGGGAGCTGTTTTTT. Residues: CASSSKQPYRQGGNTGELFF.

Ten or more counts support this clonotype. This chain joins TRBV7-9 and TRBJ2-7, with D perhaps TRBD2 (6 bases). There are 11 residues in the CDR3. Trimming left V 9 bases short and J 3 bases short, with 9 bases between. The germline V gene encodes CDR1 SEHNR and CDR2 FQNEAQ (reference sequence). This CDR3 is CASAGRYEQYF. CDR3 bases: TGTGCCAGTGCGGGGCGCTACGAGCAGTACTTC.

The chain is built from TRBV7-2 and TRBJ2-5; D gene unclear. CDR1 is SGHTA, CDR2 FQGNSA, per germline. This CDR3 is 15 amino acids long. Trimming removed 1 base at V and 2 bases at J, with 11 bases between. The CDR3 is CASSLESVNQETQYF. In DNA form, the CDR3 reads TGTGCCAGCAGCTTAGAAAGTGTAAATCAAGAGACCCAGTACTTC.

V and J are TRBV15 and TRBJ1-1, with D possibly being TRBD1 (6 bases). Between the trimmed V and J ends, which lost 5 bases and 5 bases, there was a span of 18 bases. CDR3 length: 15 residues. The germline V gene has CDR1 LNHNV and CDR2 YYDKDF (reference sequence). The CDR3 reads CATSRHRQVRTEAFF. In nucleotides, the CDR3 is TGTGCCACCAGCCGACACCGACAGGTCAGGACTGAAGCTTTCTTT.

At least ten counts were recorded for this clonotype. This rearrangement joins TRBV28 to TRBJ1-4; 11 positions match TRBD1. Per germline, CDR1 MDHEN and CDR2 SYDVKM. The CDR3 extends over 16 amino acids. With 6 bases clipped from V and 1 base from J, the junction kept 4 bases outside the gene matches. CDR3 protein: CASRRGQGVTNEKLFF. The CDR3 nucleotides are TGTGCCAGCAGGCGGGGACAGGGGGTAACTAATGAAAAACTGTTTTTT.

The table lists this clonotype with a few counts. V and J are TRBV7-9 and TRBJ2-2, with TRBD1 matching 7 bases. V shed 6 bases, J shed 5 bases, and the junction held 15 bases outside the gene matches. The CDR3 is made up of 17 amino acids. Germline CDR1 and CDR2: SEHNR and FQNEAQ (reference sequence). The CDR3 loop is CASRLTHDLRGTGELFF. The DNA of the CDR3 is TGTGCCAGCAGACTAACCCACGACCTCAGGGGGACCGGGGAGCTGTTTTTT.

The table lists this clonotype with many counts. The chain joins TRBV7-2 to TRBJ2-5, with D uncertain. Trimming removed 5 bases from V and 11 bases from J, with 21 bases in between. Germline assignment: CDR1 SGHTA and CDR2 FQGNSA. This CDR3 has 14 amino acids. CDR3: CASSMRQLEQAQYF. The CDR3 DNA reads as TGTGCCAGCAGCATGCGCCAACTGGAACAAGCTCAGTACTTC.